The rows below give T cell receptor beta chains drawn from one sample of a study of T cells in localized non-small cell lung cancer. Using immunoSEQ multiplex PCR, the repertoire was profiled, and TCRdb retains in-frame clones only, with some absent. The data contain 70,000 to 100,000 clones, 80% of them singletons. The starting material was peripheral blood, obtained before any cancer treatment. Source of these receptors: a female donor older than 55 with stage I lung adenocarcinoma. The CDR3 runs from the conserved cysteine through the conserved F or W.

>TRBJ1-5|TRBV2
CASKRTWSQPQHF
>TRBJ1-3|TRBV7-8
CASSTKGTGSGNTIYF
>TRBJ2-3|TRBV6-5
CASSYDGGGGTDTQYF
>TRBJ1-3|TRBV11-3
CASSTGIGNTIYF
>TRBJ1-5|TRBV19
CASSIQGTRQPQHF
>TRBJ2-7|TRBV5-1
CASSWTGGYEQYF
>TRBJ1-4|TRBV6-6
CASGYRGGNEKLFF
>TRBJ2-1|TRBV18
CASSPGLADEQFF
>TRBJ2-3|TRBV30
CAWSVHGKADTQYF
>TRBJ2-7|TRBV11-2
CASSSINRVNHEQYF
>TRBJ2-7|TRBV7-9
CASSPSPYEQYF
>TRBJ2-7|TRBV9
CASSVGVGAGEQYF
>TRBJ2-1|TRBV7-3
CASSQTSGGGSGEQFF
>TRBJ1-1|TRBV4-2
CASSQSGSTEAFF
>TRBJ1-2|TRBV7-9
CASSLARGYGYTF
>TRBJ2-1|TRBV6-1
CASTGQKSSYNEQFF
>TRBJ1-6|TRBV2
CASGVLYNSPLHF
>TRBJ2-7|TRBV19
CASSIAPSTTPYEQYF
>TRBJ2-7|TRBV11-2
CASSQGLSLSYEQYF
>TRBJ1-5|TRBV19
CASSPRTGLQPQHF
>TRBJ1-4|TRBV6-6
CASAATQRGSNEKLFF
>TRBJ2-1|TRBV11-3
CASSLGDGLAGGNEQFF
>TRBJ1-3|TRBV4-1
CASSQKGPSSGNTIYF
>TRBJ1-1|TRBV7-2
CASSPTAPNTEAFF
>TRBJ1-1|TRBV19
CASSAGWTEAFF
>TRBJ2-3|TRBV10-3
CAISEYRGGQDTQYF
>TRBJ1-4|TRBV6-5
CASSYGTNEKLFF
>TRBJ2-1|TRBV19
CASNYRGSNNEQFF
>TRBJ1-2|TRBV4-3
CASSQDRTVLYGYTF
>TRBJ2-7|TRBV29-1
CSVLHSYEQYF
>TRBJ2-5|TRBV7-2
CASSLVSAETQYF
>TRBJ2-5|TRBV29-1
CSAGRGSERETQYF
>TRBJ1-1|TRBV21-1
CASSSSSPLNTEAFF
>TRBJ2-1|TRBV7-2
CASSSRLSSSYNEQFF
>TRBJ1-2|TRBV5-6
CASSLSVGVFGYTF
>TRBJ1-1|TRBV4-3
CASSQVIIEGILNTEAFF
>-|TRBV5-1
CASSLEPRPKGNEQYF
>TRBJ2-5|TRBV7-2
CASRGAGGTQYF
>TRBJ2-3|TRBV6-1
CAATQIYTDTQYF
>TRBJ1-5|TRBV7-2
CASSLNSPNQPQHF
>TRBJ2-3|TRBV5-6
CASSLGQGARGADTQYF
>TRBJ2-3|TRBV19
CASSISKTSPVTDTQYF
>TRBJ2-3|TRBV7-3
CASSLRGTSTDTQYF
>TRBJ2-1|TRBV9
CASRGQEMTQFF
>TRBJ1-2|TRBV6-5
CASSYGGGGYGYTF
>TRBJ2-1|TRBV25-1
CASSEFGTANNEQFF
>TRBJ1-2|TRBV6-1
CASSEAGQTNYGYTF
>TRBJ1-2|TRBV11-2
CASSLEGVSYGYTF